This T cell receptor beta chain is drawn from a study of glioma-infiltrating T cells. Study results and caveats: Tissue and blood shared very few CDR3 sequences.

TCR alpha and beta CDR3 regions were amplified from RNA using iRepertoire nested multiplex PCR. TCRdb processed the multiplex PCR reads anew with MiXCR; each CDR3 protein has one entry. This table has roughly 100,000 distinct CDR3 sequences, about 30% appearing once. This clonotype turned up a few times. Antigen specificity is unknown. The CDR3 totals 15 residues. Looked up from germline, CDR1 is KGHSH and CDR2 is LQKENI. Trimming took 3 bases from V and 2 from J; bases not matched to a gene: 6. Specimen: glioma tissue, nonneoplastic brain tissue, or PBMCs (not recorded which). This receptor was identified in a human donor with low-grade glioma or glioblastoma, undergoing nonglioma brain surgery, or in good health (not recorded which). The genes are TRBV18 and TRBJ1-2; TRBD1 aligns across 7 bases. The CDR3 loop reads CASSPPATGNYGYTF. CDR3 sequence (DNA): TGTGCCAGCTCACCCCCAGCGACAGGGAACTATGGCTACACCTTC.